The T cell receptor beta chain under discussion was sequenced for a study of T cell responses to AZD1222 COVID-19 vaccine. Study-level results: The study found vaccine-associated CD4 TCRs spanning spike, dominant at 160-218 and 743-854. Just a handful of AZD1222 recipients were seropositive at baseline. Clonal diversity may have been underestimated, and the donors were mostly white British, with more females than males.

The assay was immunoSEQ multiplex PCR, and TCRdb's table has in-frame clones only and misses some. The sample carries fewer than 120,000 clones, over 90% recorded once. As concerns this clone: Its antigen is unidentified.

Germline CDR1 is LNHDA and CDR2 is SQIVND (reference sequence). V was pared by 10 bases and J by 6 bases, with 19 bases between. The CDR3 extends over 14 amino acids. Second doses were pooled across both intervals (about 4 or about 12 weeks). This clonotype was obtained from an adult who received the AZD1222 COVID-19 vaccine. The chain couples TRBV19 to TRBJ1-5; perhaps TRBD1 as D (6 bases). The specimen comprised peripheral blood, sampled 28 days after the second AZD1222 dose. For the CDR3, the DNA is TGTGCCACCTCAGATATGACAGGCGGTCAGCCCCAGCATTTT. Translating it yields CATSDMTGGQPQHF.